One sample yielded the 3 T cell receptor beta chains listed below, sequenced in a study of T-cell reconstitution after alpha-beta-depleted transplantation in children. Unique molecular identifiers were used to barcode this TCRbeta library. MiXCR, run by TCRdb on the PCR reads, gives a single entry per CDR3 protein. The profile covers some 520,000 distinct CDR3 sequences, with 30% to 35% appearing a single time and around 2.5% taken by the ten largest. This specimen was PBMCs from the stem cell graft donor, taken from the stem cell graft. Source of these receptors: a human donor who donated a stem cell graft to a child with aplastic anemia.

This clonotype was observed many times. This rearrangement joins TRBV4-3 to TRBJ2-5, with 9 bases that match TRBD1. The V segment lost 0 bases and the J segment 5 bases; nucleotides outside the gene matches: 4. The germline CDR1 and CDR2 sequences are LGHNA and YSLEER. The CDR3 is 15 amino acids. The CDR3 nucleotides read TGCGCCAGCAGCCAAGAAACAGGGGGCGCGGAGACCCAGTACTTC. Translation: CASSQETGGAETQYF.

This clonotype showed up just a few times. CDR3 residues: CASSLGQGVSNEQFF. The CDR3 nucleotides are TGTGCCAGCAGTTTGGGACAGGGAGTATCGAATGAGCAGTTCTTC. The J gene is TRBJ2-1, the V gene TRBV12-3 or TRBV12-4, with 9 bases lining up with TRBD1. V gave up 3 bases and J gave up 7 bases; unmatched junction bases: 7. The CDR3 has 15 residues.

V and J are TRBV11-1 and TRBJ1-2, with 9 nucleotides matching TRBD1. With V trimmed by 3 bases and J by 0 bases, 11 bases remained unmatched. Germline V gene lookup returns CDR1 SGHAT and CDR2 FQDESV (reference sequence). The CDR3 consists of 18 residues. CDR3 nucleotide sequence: TGTGCCAGCAGCTTCCCAGGGACAGGGCCCCCAACTAACTATGGCTACACCTTC. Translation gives CASSFPGTGPPTNYGYTF.